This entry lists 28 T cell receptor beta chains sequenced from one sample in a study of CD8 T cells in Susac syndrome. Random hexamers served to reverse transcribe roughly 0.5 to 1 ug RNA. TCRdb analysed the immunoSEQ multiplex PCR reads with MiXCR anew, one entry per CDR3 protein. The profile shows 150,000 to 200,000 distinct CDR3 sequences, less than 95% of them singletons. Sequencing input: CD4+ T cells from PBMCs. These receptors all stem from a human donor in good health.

In DNA, the CDR3 is TGCGCCAGCAGCTTGGATAGCAGCACAGATACGCAGTATTTT. Residues: CASSLDSSTDTQYF. This chain connects TRBV5-1 to TRBJ2-3; no clear D gene. Germline V gene lookup returns CDR1 SGHRS and CDR2 YFSETQ. The V end was cut by 0 bases, the J end by 0 bases, with 5 bases between. The CDR3 spans 14 residues.

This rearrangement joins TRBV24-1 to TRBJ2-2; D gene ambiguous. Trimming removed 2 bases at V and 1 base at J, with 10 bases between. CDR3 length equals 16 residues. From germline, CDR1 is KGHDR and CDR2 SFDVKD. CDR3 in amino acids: CATSDSASWNTGELFF. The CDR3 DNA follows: TGTGCCACCAGTGATTCCGCCTCATGGAACACCGGGGAGCTGTTTTTT.

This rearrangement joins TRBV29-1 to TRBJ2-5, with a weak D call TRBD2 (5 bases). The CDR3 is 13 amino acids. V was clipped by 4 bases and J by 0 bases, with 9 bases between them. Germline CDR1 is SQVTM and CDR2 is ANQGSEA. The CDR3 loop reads CSVGPGYQETQYF. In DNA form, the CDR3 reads TGCAGCGTTGGCCCGGGGTACCAAGAGACCCAGTACTTC.

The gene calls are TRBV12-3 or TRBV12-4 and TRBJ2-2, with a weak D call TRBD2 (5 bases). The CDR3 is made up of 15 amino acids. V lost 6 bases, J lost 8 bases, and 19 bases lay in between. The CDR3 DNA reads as TGTGCCAGCAGACTTGCCCCCCTAGCCTCAGGGGAGCTGTTTTTT. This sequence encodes CASRLAPLASGELFF.

The DNA for the CDR3 is TGTGCCAGCAGCTTACTAGCGGGAGCCTACGAGCAGTACTTC. This sequence encodes CASSLLAGAYEQYF. The chain is built from TRBV7-9 and TRBJ2-7; TRBD2 matches at 10 bases. Germline V gene sequence: CDR1 SEHNR, CDR2 FQNEAQ (reference sequence). This CDR3 has 14 amino acids. Losses at the gene ends were 2 bases for V and 2 bases for J; bases not matched to a gene: 0. The full variable domain, its missing parts supplied by reference TRBV7-9 and TRBJ2-7, is DTGVSQNPRHKITKRGQNVTFRCDPISEHNRLYWYRQTLGQGPEFLTYFQNEAQLEKSRLLSDRFSAERPKGSFSTLEIQRTEQGDSAMYLCASSLLAGAYEQYFGPGTRLTVT.

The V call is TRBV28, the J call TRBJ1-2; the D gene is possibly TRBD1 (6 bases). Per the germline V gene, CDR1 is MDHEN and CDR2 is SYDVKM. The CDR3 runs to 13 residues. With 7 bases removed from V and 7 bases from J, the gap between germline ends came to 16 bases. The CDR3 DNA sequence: TGTGCCAGCACCCCTGGGGGCATATTTGGCTACACCTTC. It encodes CASTPGGIFGYTF.

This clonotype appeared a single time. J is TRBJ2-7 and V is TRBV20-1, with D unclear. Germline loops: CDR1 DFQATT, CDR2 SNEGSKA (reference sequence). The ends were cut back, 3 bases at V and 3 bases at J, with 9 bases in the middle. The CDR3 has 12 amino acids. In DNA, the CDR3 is TGCAGTGCTAGCGACTCGGACTACGAGCAGTACTTC. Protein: CSASDSDYEQYF.

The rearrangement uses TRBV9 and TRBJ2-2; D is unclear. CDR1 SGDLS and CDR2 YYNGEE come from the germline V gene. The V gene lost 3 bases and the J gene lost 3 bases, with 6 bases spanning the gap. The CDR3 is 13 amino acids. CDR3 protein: CASSDWDTGELFF. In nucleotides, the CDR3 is TGTGCCAGCAGCGACTGGGACACCGGGGAGCTGTTTTTT.

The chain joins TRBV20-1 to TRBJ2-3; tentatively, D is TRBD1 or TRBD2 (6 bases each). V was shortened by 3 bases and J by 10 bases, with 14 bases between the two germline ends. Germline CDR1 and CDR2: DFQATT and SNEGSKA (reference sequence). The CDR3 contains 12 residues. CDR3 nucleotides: TGCAGTGCTAGGGAGGGGGAAGTTGCGCAGTATTTT. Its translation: CSAREGEVAQYF.

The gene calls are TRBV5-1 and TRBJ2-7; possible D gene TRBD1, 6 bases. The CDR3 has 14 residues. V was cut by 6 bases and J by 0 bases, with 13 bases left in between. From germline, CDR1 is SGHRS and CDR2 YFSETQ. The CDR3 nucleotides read TGCGCCAGCACCTGGGGGACATTCTCCTACGAGCAGTACTTC. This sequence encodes CASTWGTFSYEQYF.

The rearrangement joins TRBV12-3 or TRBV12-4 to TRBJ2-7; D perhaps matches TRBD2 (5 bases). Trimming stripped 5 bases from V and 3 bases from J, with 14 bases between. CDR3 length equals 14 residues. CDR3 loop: CASSPPTRDYEQYF. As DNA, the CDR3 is TGTGCCAGCAGTCCCCCTACGAGGGACTACGAGCAGTACTTC.

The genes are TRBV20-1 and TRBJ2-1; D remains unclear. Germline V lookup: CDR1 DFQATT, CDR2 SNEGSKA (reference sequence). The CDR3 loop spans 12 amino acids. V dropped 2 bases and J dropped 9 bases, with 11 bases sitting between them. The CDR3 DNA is TGCAGTGCTAGACCCCCCGTTGGTGAGCAGTTCTTC. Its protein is CSARPPVGEQFF.

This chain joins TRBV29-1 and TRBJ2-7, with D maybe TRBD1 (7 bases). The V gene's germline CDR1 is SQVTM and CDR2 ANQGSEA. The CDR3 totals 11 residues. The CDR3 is CSAGQSYEQYF. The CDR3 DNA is TGCAGTGCGGGACAGTCCTACGAGCAGTACTTC.

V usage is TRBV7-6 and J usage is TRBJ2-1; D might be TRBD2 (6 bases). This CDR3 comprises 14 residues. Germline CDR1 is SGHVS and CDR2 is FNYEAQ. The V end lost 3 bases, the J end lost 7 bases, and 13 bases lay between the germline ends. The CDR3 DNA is TGTGCCAGCAGCTTCGAGACTAGTAGAAATGAGCAGTTCTTC. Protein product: CASSFETSRNEQFF.

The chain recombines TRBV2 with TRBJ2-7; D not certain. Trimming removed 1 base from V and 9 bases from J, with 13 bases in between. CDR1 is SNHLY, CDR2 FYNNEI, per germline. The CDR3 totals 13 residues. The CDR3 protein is CASSEEYSLGQYF. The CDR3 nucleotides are TGTGCCAGCAGTGAAGAGTATAGTCTTGGGCAGTACTTC.

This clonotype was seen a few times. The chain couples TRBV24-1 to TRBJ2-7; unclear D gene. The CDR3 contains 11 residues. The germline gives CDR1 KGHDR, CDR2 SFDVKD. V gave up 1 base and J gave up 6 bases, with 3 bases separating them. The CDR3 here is CATSDFSEQYF. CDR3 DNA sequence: TGTGCCACCAGTGATTTCAGCGAGCAGTACTTC.

This CDR3 is CSANPRDSQSYNEQFF. The CDR3 DNA is TGCAGTGCTAACCCCCGGGACTCACAGTCCTACAATGAGCAGTTCTTC. The chain joins TRBV20-1 to TRBJ2-1, with D perhaps TRBD2 (6 bases). With 4 bases removed from V and 1 base from J, the gap between germline ends came to 17 bases. CDR3 length: 16 amino acids. Germline V CDR1 and CDR2: DFQATT, SNEGSKA (reference sequence).

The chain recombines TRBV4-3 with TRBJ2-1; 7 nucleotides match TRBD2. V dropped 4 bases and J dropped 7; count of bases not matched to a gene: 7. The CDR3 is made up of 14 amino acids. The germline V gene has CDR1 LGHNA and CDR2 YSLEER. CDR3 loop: CASSRTLGGNEQFF. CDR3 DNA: TGCGCCAGCAGCCGAACCCTCGGGGGGAATGAGCAGTTCTTC.

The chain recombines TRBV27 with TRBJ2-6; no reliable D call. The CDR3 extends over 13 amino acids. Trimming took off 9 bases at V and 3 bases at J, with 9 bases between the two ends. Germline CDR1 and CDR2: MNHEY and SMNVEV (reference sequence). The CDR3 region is CASRTGGANVLTF. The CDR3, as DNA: TGTGCCAGTAGGACCGGTGGGGCCAACGTCCTGACTTTC.

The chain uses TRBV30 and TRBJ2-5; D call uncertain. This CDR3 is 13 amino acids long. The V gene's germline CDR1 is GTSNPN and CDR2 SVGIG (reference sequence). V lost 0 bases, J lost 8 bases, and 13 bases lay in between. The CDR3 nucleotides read TGTGCCTGGAGTGTAGGCTACCAAGGAACCCAGTACTTC. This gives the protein CAWSVGYQGTQYF.

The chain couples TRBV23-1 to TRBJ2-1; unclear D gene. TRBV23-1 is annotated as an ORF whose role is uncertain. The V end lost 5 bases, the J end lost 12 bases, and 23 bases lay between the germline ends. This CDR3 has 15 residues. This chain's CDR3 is CASSESWAQRPLQFF. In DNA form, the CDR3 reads TGCGCCAGCAGTGAAAGCTGGGCCCAGAGGCCCTTGCAGTTCTTC.

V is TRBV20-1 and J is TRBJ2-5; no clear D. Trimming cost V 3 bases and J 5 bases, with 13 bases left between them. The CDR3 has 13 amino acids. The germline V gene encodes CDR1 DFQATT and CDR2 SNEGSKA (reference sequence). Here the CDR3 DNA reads TGCAGTGCTAGTCGGCTTGTGGGGGAGACCCAGTACTTC. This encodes CSASRLVGETQYF.

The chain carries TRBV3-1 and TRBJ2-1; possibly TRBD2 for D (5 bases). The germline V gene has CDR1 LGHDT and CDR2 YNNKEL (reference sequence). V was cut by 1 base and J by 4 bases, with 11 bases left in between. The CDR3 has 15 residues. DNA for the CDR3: TGTGCCAGCAGCCAAGTCCGGGAAAGATACAATGAGCAGTTCTTC. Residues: CASSQVRERYNEQFF.

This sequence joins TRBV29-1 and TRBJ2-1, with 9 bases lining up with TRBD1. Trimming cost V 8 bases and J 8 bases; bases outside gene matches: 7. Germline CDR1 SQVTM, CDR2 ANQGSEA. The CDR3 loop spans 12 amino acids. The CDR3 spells CSSQQGADEQFF. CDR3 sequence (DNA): TGCAGCTCTCAACAGGGGGCCGATGAGCAGTTCTTC.

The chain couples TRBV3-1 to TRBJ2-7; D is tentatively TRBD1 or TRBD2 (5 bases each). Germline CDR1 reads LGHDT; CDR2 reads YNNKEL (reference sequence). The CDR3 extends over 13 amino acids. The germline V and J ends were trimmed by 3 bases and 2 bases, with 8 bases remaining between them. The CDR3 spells CASSHGDAYEQYF. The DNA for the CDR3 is TGTGCCAGCAGCCACGGGGACGCCTACGAGCAGTACTTC.

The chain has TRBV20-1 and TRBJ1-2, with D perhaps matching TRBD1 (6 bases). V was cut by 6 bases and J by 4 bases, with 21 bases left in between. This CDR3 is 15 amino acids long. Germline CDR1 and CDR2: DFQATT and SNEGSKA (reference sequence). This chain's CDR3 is CSARTTGIRGYGYTF. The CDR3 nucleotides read TGCAGTGCAAGAACTACAGGGATCAGAGGCTATGGCTACACCTTC.

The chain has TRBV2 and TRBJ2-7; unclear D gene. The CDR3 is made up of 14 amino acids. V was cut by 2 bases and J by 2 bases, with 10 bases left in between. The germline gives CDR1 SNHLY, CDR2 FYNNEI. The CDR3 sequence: CASSELTLAYEQYF. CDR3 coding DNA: TGTGCCAGCAGTGAATTAACGTTAGCCTACGAGCAGTACTTC.

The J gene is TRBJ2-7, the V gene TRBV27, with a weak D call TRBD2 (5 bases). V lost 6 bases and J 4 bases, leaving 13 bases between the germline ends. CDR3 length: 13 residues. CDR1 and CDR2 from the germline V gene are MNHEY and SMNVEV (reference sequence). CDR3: CASRRGSGYEQYF. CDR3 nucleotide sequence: TGTGCCAGCAGACGGGGTTCCGGGTACGAGCAGTACTTC.